Listed below are T cell receptor beta chains from one sample, sequenced in a study of response to subunit inactivated influenza vaccine. One entry per CDR3 protein results from TCRdb running MiXCR on the RT-PCR reads. The repertoire holds fewer than 600,000 distinct CDR3 sequences, with approximately 7.7% as singletons. The input for sequencing was PBMCs from blood, taken around 2 years after vaccination. The receptors originated from a man aged 50 to 75 who received an inactivated influenza vaccine. CDR3s leave out the opening cysteine and the closing phenylalanine or tryptophan. Fields, in order: J gene, V gene, clone size, CDR3 protein. Rows give clone size only sometimes, using once, few, many, or a class for an expanded clone.

>TRBJ1-4|TRBV19|few
ASSTGQATNEKLF
>TRBJ2-1|TRBV7-6|many
ASSFGGTSGTNEQF
>TRBJ2-5|TRBV4-3|.
ASSQDLNEETQY
>TRBJ2-6|TRBV5-5|few
ASSEDRSPSGANVLT
>TRBJ2-1|TRBV28|many
ASSRLAGGLSNEQF
>TRBJ2-3|TRBV27|.
ASRRTGNSGDTQY
>TRBJ2-5|TRBV20-1|many
SARRLAGNQETQY
>TRBJ1-5|TRBV4-1|few
ASSPDTGGLNQPQH
>TRBJ2-7|TRBV13|.
ASSSPSSQGLYEQY
>TRBJ2-3|TRBV28|many
ASQSGTDTQY